This record concerns one TCR beta chain sequence. The method was immunoSEQ multiplex PCR; TCRdb's version includes in-frame clones alone and lacks a portion of them. In the table there are some 6,300 clones, around 87% of which are singletons. CDR1 and CDR2 from the germline V gene are SGHTA and FQGNSA. Losses at the gene ends were 3 bases for V and 1 base for J; bases not matched to a gene: 8. This CDR3 is built from 18 residues. The record originates from a study of T cell clonotyping in hematopoietic cell transplantation. The source is a female patient aged 40-50 years who had an allogeneic stem cell transplant from a related donor, so the T cells may come from the graft donor. Some clones in this sample may be carry-over from other donors' samples. The chain joins TRBV7-2 to TRBJ2-3; 12 bases line up with TRBD2. Material: peripheral blood mononuclear cells, obtained 100 days after allogeneic stem cell transplant. CDR3 coding DNA: TGTGCCAGCAGCTTGGGCGCTAGCGGGAGGGCCCGCACAGATACGCAGTATTTT. It yields the protein CASSLGASGRARTDTQYF.